Presented here are 30 T cell receptor beta chains from one specimen sequenced in a study of cytomegalovirus exposure and HLA in healthy donors. The data were produced by immunoSEQ multiplex PCR, yet TCRdb's version contains in-frame clones alone and is incomplete. The sample records about 250,000 clones, about 88% being singletons. Specimen: PBMCs. These receptors all stem from a man between 18 and 29 years old in good health and CMV-seropositive.

This rearrangement joins TRBV30 to TRBJ2-7, with D perhaps assigned TRBD1 or TRBD2 (6 bases each). CDR3 size: 12 residues. V was cut by 2 bases and J by 4 bases, with 9 bases left in between. Germline V gene sequence: CDR1 GTSNPN, CDR2 SVGIG (reference sequence). CDR3 coding DNA: TGTGCCTGGAGTCTAGGGGGGTACGAGCAGTACTTC. As protein: CAWSLGGYEQYF.

The CDR3 bases are TGTGCCAGCAGTGATAGGGGGATTCCCAATGAGCAGTTCTTC. Its translation: CASSDRGIPNEQFF. The V call is TRBV25-1, the J call TRBJ2-1, with TRBD1 as a possible D gene (6 bases). Per the germline V gene, CDR1 is MGHDK and CDR2 is SYGVNS. The V end lost 3 bases, the J end lost 6 bases, and 12 bases lay between the germline ends. This CDR3 spans 14 amino acids.

CDR3 loop: CASSSTVVNGYTF. Written as DNA, the CDR3 is TGTGCCAGCAGCTCGACAGTCGTAAATGGCTACACCTTC. The rearrangement joins TRBV14 to TRBJ1-2; the D gene is possibly TRBD1 (5 bases). The CDR3 runs 13 residues. V gave up 5 bases and J gave up 6 bases, with 13 bases separating them. The germline gives CDR1 SGHDN, CDR2 FVKESK. Looking up the rest from reference TRBV14 and TRBJ1-2 gives the full variable domain: EAGVTQFPSHSVIEKGQTVTLRCDPISGHDNLYWYRRVMGKEIKFLLHFVKESKQDESGMPNNRFLAERTGGTYSTLKVQPAELEDSGVYFCASSSTVVNGYTFGSGTRLTVV.

The chain couples TRBV2 to TRBJ2-1, with D tentatively TRBD1 (5 bases). Germline V gene lookup returns CDR1 SNHLY and CDR2 FYNNEI. The CDR3 runs 13 residues. Trimming removed 5 bases from V and 4 bases from J, with 9 bases in between. Here the CDR3 reads CASSQDKYNEQFF. The CDR3 DNA reads TGTGCCAGCAGTCAGGACAAGTACAATGAGCAGTTCTTC.

This chain links TRBV18 with TRBJ2-7, with D perhaps assigned TRBD1 or TRBD2 (5 bases each). Germline assignment: CDR1 KGHSH and CDR2 LQKENI. Trimming shortened V by 0 bases and J by 4 bases, and 13 bases separated the two germline ends. The CDR3 is 15 amino acids. The CDR3 here is CASSPPVGTTYEQYF. CDR3 coding DNA: TGTGCCAGCTCACCACCGGTGGGGACGACATACGAGCAGTACTTC.

The chain uses TRBV5-1 and TRBJ2-2, with D perhaps matching TRBD1 or TRBD2 (6 bases each). Per germline, CDR1 SGHRS and CDR2 YFSETQ. Trimming shortened V by 5 bases and J by 0 bases, and 14 bases separated the two germline ends. The CDR3 has 16 amino acids. The chain's CDR3 is CASRRDTDSNTGELFF. CDR3 bases: TGCGCCAGCAGGCGGGACACAGATTCGAACACCGGGGAGCTGTTTTTT.

V is TRBV5-4 and J is TRBJ1-1; D is undetermined. V was pared by 5 bases and J by 8 bases, with 19 bases between. The CDR3 covers 14 residues. Germline CDR1 and CDR2: SGHNT and YYREEE (reference sequence). CDR3 residues: CASRPGLFPSEAFF. CDR3 coding DNA: TGTGCCAGCAGACCAGGCCTATTTCCCTCCGAAGCTTTCTTT. The entire variable domain, with the rest obtained from reference TRBV5-4 and TRBJ1-1, is as follows: ETGVTQSPTHLIKTRGQQVTLRCSSQSGHNTVSWYQQALGQGPQFIFQYYREEENGRGNFPPRFSGLQFPNYSSELNVNALELDDSALYLCASRPGLFPSEAFFGQGTRLTVV.

This chain links TRBV6-1 with TRBJ1-5; no definite D call. CDR3 size: 12 residues. V was trimmed by 6 bases and J by 6 bases, leaving 9 bases between them. Germline CDR1 is MNHNS and CDR2 is SASEGT. Written as DNA, the CDR3 is TGTGCCAGCAGGGCAGTAGGTCAGCCCCAGCATTTT. The encoded protein is CASRAVGQPQHF.

The chain links TRBV10-3 to TRBJ2-7; no reliable D call. The CDR3 loop spans 16 amino acids. Trimming cost V 0 bases and J 5 bases, with 17 bases left between them. Per germline, CDR1 ENHRY and CDR2 SYGVKD. CDR3 sequence: CAISESLSVGAHEQYF. The DNA for the CDR3 is TGTGCCATCAGTGAGTCGCTTTCAGTCGGTGCCCACGAGCAGTACTTC.

The genes are TRBV28 and TRBJ1-2; D gene ambiguous. The CDR3 is 13 residues long. The V gene lost 6 bases and the J gene lost 3 bases, with 11 bases spanning the gap. Germline values: CDR1 MDHEN, CDR2 SYDVKM. The CDR3 bases are TGTGCCAGCAGCCGTAATTGGGACTATGGCTACACCTTC. Its protein product is CASSRNWDYGYTF.

The chain links TRBV18 to TRBJ1-1; D call uncertain. V was clipped by 6 bases and J by 6 bases, with 14 bases between them. The CDR3 is 13 amino acids. Germline V lookup: CDR1 KGHSH, CDR2 LQKENI. The CDR3 DNA follows: TGTGCCAGCTCCCTTAACCCGGGTTCTGAAGCTTTCTTT. This translates into CASSLNPGSEAFF.

V gene TRBV2 combines with J gene TRBJ1-1; D possibly corresponds to TRBD1 (5 bases). Trimming left V 0 bases short and J 4 bases short, with 9 bases between. CDR1 is SNHLY, CDR2 FYNNEI, per germline. The CDR3 sequence is 14 residues long. This CDR3 is CASSEALGVTEAFF. CDR3 nucleotide sequence: TGTGCCAGCAGTGAAGCGCTAGGGGTCACTGAAGCTTTCTTT.

V usage is TRBV7-9 and J usage is TRBJ1-2, with TRBD1 identical over 9 bases. V was clipped by 3 bases and J by 4 bases; unmatched bases: 6. The CDR3 is made up of 15 amino acids. Germline V gene data show CDR1 as SEHNR and CDR2 as FQNEAQ (reference sequence). CDR3 amino acids: CASSLAGTGSYGYTF. CDR3 DNA sequence: TGTGCCAGCAGCTTGGCGGGGACAGGGTCCTATGGCTACACCTTC.

This clone was counted between two and nine times. The V gene is TRBV29-1, the J gene TRBJ2-3; tentative D call: TRBD2 (7 bases). V was shortened by 1 base and J by 0 bases, with 11 bases between the two germline ends. The germline CDR1 and CDR2 sequences are SQVTM and ANQGSEA. This CDR3 region has 15 residues. CDR3 nucleotides: TGCAGCGTTGAAGGGGGGCGGGGGAGCACAGATACGCAGTATTTT. It codes for CSVEGGRGSTDTQYF.

This clone was counted between two and nine times. V and J are TRBV7-2 and TRBJ1-2, with a weak D call TRBD1 (5 bases). V lost 4 bases, J lost 3 bases, and 21 bases lay in between. Germline V gene data show CDR1 as SGHTA and CDR2 as FQGNSA. The CDR3 has 17 amino acids. DNA for the CDR3: TGTGCCAGCAGCTCCCGGGACCCCTTCATTTCCGACTATGGCTACACCTTC. Amino acids: CASSSRDPFISDYGYTF.

This chain links TRBV4-3 with TRBJ2-2, with D unclear. CDR1 is LGHNA and CDR2 is YSLEER in the germline V gene. The CDR3 runs to 18 residues. Trimming removed 0 bases from V and 0 bases from J, with 14 bases in between. CDR3 DNA sequence: TGCGCCAGCAGCCAAGATGAGTATTTAGATTCGAACACCGGGGAGCTGTTTTTT. Translating gives CASSQDEYLDSNTGELFF.

This chain links TRBV28 with TRBJ1-2; D remains unclear. CDR1 and CDR2 from the germline V gene are MDHEN and SYDVKM. This CDR3 has 14 residues. Trimming pared 5 bases from V and 3 bases from J, leaving 13 bases between. CDR3 DNA: TGTGCCAGCAGTATCCCGAGCGGCGACTATGGCTACACCTTC. Its protein is CASSIPSGDYGYTF.

This chain uses TRBV5-4 with TRBJ2-2; D perhaps matches TRBD2 (5 bases). Trimming removed 3 bases from V and 6 bases from J, with 18 bases in between. From germline, CDR1 is SGHNT and CDR2 YYREEE (reference sequence). The CDR3 extends over 16 amino acids. The DNA for the CDR3 is TGTGCCAGCAGCTACCCGGGCTCCGGAGGCGCCGGGGAGCTGTTTTTT. Protein sequence: CASSYPGSGGAGELFF.

This chain connects TRBV5-4 to TRBJ2-1, with D perhaps TRBD1 or TRBD2 (5 bases each). Deletions cut 3 bases from V and 6 bases from J, with 13 bases between. CDR1 is SGHNT, CDR2 YYREEE, per germline (reference sequence). The length of the CDR3 is 14 residues. CDR3 amino acids: CASSSDSGLNEQFF. The CDR3 DNA reads TGTGCCAGCAGCTCCGACAGCGGCCTCAATGAGCAGTTCTTC. The whole variable domain, remainder taken from reference TRBV5-4 and TRBJ2-1, is ETGVTQSPTHLIKTRGQQVTLRCSSQSGHNTVSWYQQALGQGPQFIFQYYREEENGRGNFPPRFSGLQFPNYSSELNVNALELDDSALYLCASSSDSGLNEQFFGPGTRLTVL.

The chain carries TRBV28 and TRBJ1-1, with TRBD1 matching 11 bases. The CDR3 spans 17 residues. CDR1 is MDHEN and CDR2 is SYDVKM in the germline V gene. Unmatched junction bases numbered 11, after V lost 7 bases and J lost 1 base. The CDR3 region is CASTSIGQGAPNTEAFF. The CDR3 DNA reads as TGTGCCAGCACATCGATTGGACAGGGGGCGCCGAACACTGAAGCTTTCTTT.

This chain connects TRBV6-1 to TRBJ2-7; D uncertain. The CDR3 has 12 amino acids. The germline gives CDR1 MNHNS, CDR2 SASEGT. Trimming removed 8 bases at V and 1 base at J, with 9 bases between. The CDR3 is CASLRDSYEQYF. CDR3 DNA sequence: TGTGCCAGCCTTAGGGATTCCTACGAGCAGTACTTC.

DNA of the CDR3: TGTGCCAGCAGGCCTAGCGGAGCGAACACCGGGGAGCTGTTTTTT. This gives the protein CASRPSGANTGELFF. The chain employs TRBV9 and TRBJ2-2; TRBD2 matches 7 bases. Unmatched junction bases numbered 4, after V lost 5 bases and J lost 0 bases. The CDR3 runs to 15 residues. Looked up from germline, CDR1 is SGDLS and CDR2 is YYNGEE.

V gene TRBV6-1 combines with J gene TRBJ1-2, with TRBD1 matching over 9 bases. The CDR3 extends over 15 amino acids. The trim removed 4 bases at V and 7 bases at J, leaving 10 bases unmatched. Germline V lookup: CDR1 MNHNS, CDR2 SASEGT. Written as DNA, the CDR3 is TGTGCCAGCAGTGCCTGGGACAGGGTGAGAGGTGGCTACACCTTC. Its translation: CASSAWDRVRGGYTF.

In DNA form, the CDR3 reads TGTGCCAGTAGTCTAGGAACCCGGGGGCTCGGGGAGCTGTTTTTT. It encodes CASSLGTRGLGELFF. The chain links TRBV19 to TRBJ2-2; D is possibly TRBD1 or TRBD2 (6 bases each). The CDR3 is made up of 15 amino acids. V lost 5 bases, J lost 7 bases, and 17 bases lay in between. Germline V gene sequence: CDR1 LNHDA, CDR2 SQIVND (reference sequence).

The genes are TRBV5-1 and TRBJ2-7; 7 nucleotides agree with TRBD1. J gave up 3 bases and V 5 bases, and 2 bases lay outside the gene matches. The CDR3 covers 12 residues. The germline V gene has CDR1 SGHRS and CDR2 YFSETQ. CDR3 in DNA: TGCGCCAGCAGTCGACAGGGCTACGAGCAGTACTTC. Protein product: CASSRQGYEQYF.

J is TRBJ2-1 and V is TRBV28; 14 bases agree with TRBD2. The CDR3 length is 16 residues. The germline V gene encodes CDR1 MDHEN and CDR2 SYDVKM. Losses at the gene ends were 4 bases for V and 9 bases for J; bases not matched to a gene: 8. CDR3 sequence (DNA): TGTGCCAGCAGTTCCACCGGGACTAGCGGGAGAGGTGAGCAGTTCTTC. Residues: CASSSTGTSGRGEQFF.

This sequence joins TRBV2 and TRBJ2-7; D remains ambiguous. Germline CDR1 SNHLY, CDR2 FYNNEI. This CDR3 comprises 12 residues. The V gene lost 7 bases and the J gene lost 5 bases, with 12 bases spanning the gap. DNA of the CDR3: TGTGCCAGCACGCTAGACTTTGACGAGCAGTACTTC. This gives the protein CASTLDFDEQYF.

The chain uses TRBV5-1 and TRBJ1-1, with a tentative D call TRBD1 (5 bases). From germline, CDR1 is SGHRS and CDR2 YFSETQ. This CDR3 comprises 13 residues. Trimming shortened V by 0 bases and J by 3 bases, and 6 bases separated the two germline ends. The CDR3 DNA follows: TGCGCCAGCAGCTTGGCAGGGTACACTGAAGCTTTCTTT. As protein: CASSLAGYTEAFF.

CDR3 sequence (DNA): TGTGCCAGCAGTTCCACCCGCAGAGCTTACTACACCGGGGAGCTGTTTTTT. This gives the protein CASSSTRRAYYTGELFF. V and J are TRBV27 and TRBJ2-2; D is unclear. Trimming shortened V by 4 bases and J by 3 bases, and 18 bases separated the two germline ends. This CDR3 has 17 amino acids. CDR1 MNHEY and CDR2 SMNVEV come from the germline V gene (reference sequence).

The genes are TRBV15 and TRBJ1-1; 7 nucleotides match TRBD1. The CDR3 has 15 amino acids. Trimming cost V 2 bases and J 5 bases; bases outside gene matches: 8. Germline CDR1 reads LNHNV; CDR2 reads YYDKDF (reference sequence). The DNA for the CDR3 is TGTGCCACCAGCAGACCGCATACAGGGGTTACTGAAGCTTTCTTT. Amino acids: CATSRPHTGVTEAFF.